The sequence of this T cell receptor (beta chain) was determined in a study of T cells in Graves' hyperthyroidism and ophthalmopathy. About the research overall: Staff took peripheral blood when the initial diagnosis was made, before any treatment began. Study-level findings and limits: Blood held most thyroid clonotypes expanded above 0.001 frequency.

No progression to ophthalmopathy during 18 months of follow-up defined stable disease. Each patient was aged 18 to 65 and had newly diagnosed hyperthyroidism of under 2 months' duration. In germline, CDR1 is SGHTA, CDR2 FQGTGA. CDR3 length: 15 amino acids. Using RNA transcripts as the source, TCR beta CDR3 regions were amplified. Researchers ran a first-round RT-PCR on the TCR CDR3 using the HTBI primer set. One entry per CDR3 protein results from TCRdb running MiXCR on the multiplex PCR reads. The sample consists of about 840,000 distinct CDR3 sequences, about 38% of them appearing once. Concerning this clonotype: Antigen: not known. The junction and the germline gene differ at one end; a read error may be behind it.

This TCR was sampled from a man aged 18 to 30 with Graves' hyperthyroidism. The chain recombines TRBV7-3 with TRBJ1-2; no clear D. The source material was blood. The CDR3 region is CASRQLHGPARGYTF. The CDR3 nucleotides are TGCGCCAGCAGGCAACTGCACGGGCCGGCGAGGGGCTACACCTTC. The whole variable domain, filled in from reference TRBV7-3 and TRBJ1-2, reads GAGVSQTPSNKVTEKGKYVELRCDPISGHTALYWYRQSLGQGPEFLIYFQGTGAADDSGLPNDRFFAVRPEGSVSTLKIQRTERGDSAVYLCASRQLHGPARGYTFGSGTRLTVV.